This TCR beta chain stems from a study of OX40 agonist ivuxolimab in advanced cancers. Study at large: Patients receiving dose escalation had hepatocellular carcinoma, melanoma, renal cell or head and neck cancer. Three patients showed partial responses: one hepatocellular carcinoma and two cutaneous melanoma cases.

CDR1 and CDR2 (germline): SGHVS, FNYEAQ. The ends lost 5 bases at V and 6 bases at J; junction bases unmatched: 7. This CDR3 is 15 amino acids long. Sequenced by immunoSEQ multiplex PCR; TCRdb stores in-frame clones only, minus some. This table has 50,000 to 70,000 clones, about 82% appearing once. Concerning this clone itself: Its antigen is unknown.

Points from the study as a whole: Compared with others, partial responders at 0.1-3.0 mg/kg displayed clonal expansion among the lowest. Expanded peripheral T cell antigen specificity was not determined.

The sequenced sample was CD4+ or CD8+ T cells sorted from blood, obtained in a trial of the OX40 agonist ivuxolimab. The rearrangement links TRBV7-6 to TRBJ2-1, with 10 bases that match TRBD2. The sequence was obtained from an adult with an advanced solid tumor such as melanoma, head and neck, liver or kidney cancer. In nucleotides, the CDR3 is TGTGCCAGCAGCACCCTAGCGGGAGACCTCAATGAGCAGTTCTTC. It specifies CASSTLAGDLNEQFF. Combining the CDR3 with reference TRBV7-6 and TRBJ2-1 gives the whole variable domain GAGVSQSPRYKVTKRGQDVALRCDPISGHVSLYWYRQALGQGPEFLTYFNYEAQQDKSGLPNDRFSAERPEGSISTLTIQRTEQRDSAMYRCASSTLAGDLNEQFFGPGTRLTVL.